The 8 T cell receptor beta chains reported below all come from one sample, sequenced in a study of blood T cells in healthy people across ages (dated by TCRdb to about 2015). Library preparation was by 5' RACE. The instrument was an Illumina HiSeq 2500. A second PCR of about 7 to 12 cycles was run with a J-beta primer mix and a sample-barcoded 5' primer. Starting from the raw public reads, TCRdb applied fastp trimming at Q25, assembled clones with MiXCR and retained in-frame beta chains. Entries that share a CDR3 protein sequence are merged under the most common genes and DNA. The sample table holds 1.5 million or so distinct CDR3 sequences, of which 42% were seen once. The ten largest clones capture approximately 4% of the sample. The source material was blood. The receptors come from a woman aged 18-29 years in good health.

The chain uses TRBV20-1 and TRBJ1-1, with D uncertain. Trimming removed 0 bases from V and 1 base from J, with 9 bases in between. The CDR3 is 14 residues long. Germline V gene data show CDR1 as DFQATT and CDR2 as SNEGSKA (reference sequence). The CDR3 here is CSARDRHSNTEAFF. DNA of the CDR3: TGCAGTGCTAGAGACCGACACTCGAACACTGAAGCTTTCTTT.

The chain has TRBV20-1 and TRBJ2-5; no clear D gene. Trimming took 6 bases from V and 2 from J, leaving 13 bases between them. The germline V gene has CDR1 DFQATT and CDR2 SNEGSKA (reference sequence). The length of the CDR3 is 13 residues. For the CDR3, the DNA is TGCAGTGCCGAATGGACCGTTCAAGAGACCCAGTACTTC. This translates into CSAEWTVQETQYF.

The chain joins TRBV20-1 to TRBJ1-5; D gene unclear. Germline CDR1 is DFQATT and CDR2 is SNEGSKA (reference sequence). This CDR3 contains 13 residues. Trimming left V 6 bases short and J 7 bases short, with 16 bases between. CDR3 loop: CSAAGLGGQPQHF. CDR3 DNA sequence: TGCAGTGCAGCGGGGTTAGGTGGGCAGCCCCAGCATTTT.

This clonotype was counted a few times. The chain combines TRBV5-1 with TRBJ2-4; D may be TRBD1 or TRBD2 (6 bases each). Trimming removed 3 bases at V and 1 base at J, with 11 bases between. Germline lookup yields CDR1 SGHRS and CDR2 YFSETQ. The CDR3 has 15 amino acids. The CDR3 sequence is CASSSLGGAKNIQYF. The CDR3 bases are TGCGCCAGCAGCTCCTTAGGGGGGGCCAAAAACATTCAGTACTTC.

The gene calls are TRBV5-5 and TRBJ1-5; the D is unclear. Looked up from germline, CDR1 is SGHKS and CDR2 is YYEKEE (reference sequence). This CDR3 is built from 14 residues. Trimming shortened V by 2 bases and J by 5 bases, and 11 bases separated the two germline ends. Here the CDR3 reads CASSLGLGYQPQHF. CDR3 nucleotides: TGTGCCAGCAGCTTAGGGTTGGGTTATCAGCCCCAGCATTTT.

Here the CDR3 reads CSAEGLAGENEQFF. CDR3 coding DNA: TGCAGCGCAGAGGGACTAGCGGGGGAGAATGAGCAGTTCTTC. The chain joins TRBV29-1 to TRBJ2-1; 14 nucleotides agree with TRBD2. The germline CDR1 and CDR2 sequences are SQVTM and ANQGSEA. Losses at the gene ends were 7 bases for V and 7 bases for J; bases not matched to a gene: 6. The CDR3 is made up of 14 amino acids.

The chain recombines TRBV12-3 or TRBV12-4 with TRBJ2-7; 7 nucleotides align to TRBD2. CDR3 length: 18 residues. With V trimmed by 5 bases and J by 7 bases, 23 bases remained unmatched. The CDR3: CASSPGFGWRGTANEQYF. DNA of the CDR3: TGTGCCAGCAGTCCCGGGTTCGGGTGGCGGGGGACCGCCAATGAGCAGTACTTC.

The chain uses TRBV20-1 and TRBJ1-2; perhaps TRBD1 as D (6 bases). Per germline, CDR1 DFQATT and CDR2 SNEGSKA (reference sequence). There are 15 residues in the CDR3. V was trimmed by 0 bases and J by 0 bases, leaving 11 bases between them. CDR3 in amino acids: CSARDTGRANYGYTF. CDR3 in DNA: TGCAGTGCTAGAGATACAGGGAGAGCTAACTATGGCTACACCTTC.